The TCR beta chain under discussion was sequenced for a study of response to subunit inactivated influenza vaccine. TCRdb reprocessed the RT-PCR reads via MiXCR and lists one record per CDR3 protein. Found here are some 500,000 distinct CDR3 sequences, 10% to 15% of them singletons; the top ten hold about 12%. Trimming took 0 bases from V and 0 from J, leaving 21 bases between them. Looked up from germline, CDR1 is MGHRA and CDR2 is YSYEKL. This CDR3 contains 19 residues. The rearrangement links TRBV4-1 to TRBJ2-7, with D perhaps TRBD1 (5 bases). The source is a man aged 50 to 60 who received an inactivated influenza vaccine. The sample consisted of PBMCs from blood, taken about 40 days after vaccination. For the CDR3, the DNA is TGCGCCAGCAGCCAAGATATCGCCGCCAGGGTAAAAAGCTCCTACGAGCAGTACTTC. It codes for CASSQDIAARVKSSYEQYF.